A selection of T cell receptor beta chains follows, all from one sample in a study of OX40 agonist ivuxolimab in advanced cancers. Clones were read by immunoSEQ multiplex PCR, and TCRdb kept only the in-frame ones, dropping some. This table has 58,000 or so clones, about four fifths appearing once. The specimen was CD4+ or CD8+ T cells sorted from blood, collected in a trial of the OX40 agonist ivuxolimab. The receptor set was obtained from an adult with an advanced solid tumor such as melanoma, head and neck, liver or kidney cancer. CDR3s include the opening cysteine and the closing phenylalanine or tryptophan. A D gene is named only where the DNA matches it firmly. Size is omitted from some rows. Given values are once, few, many or a class for expanded clones.

cdr3_nt	cdr3_aa	v_call	clone_size	d_call	j_call
TGTGCCAGCTCACCAAATACTGACGGAACTGAAGCTTTCTTT	CASSPNTDGTEAFF	TRBV18	-	-	TRBJ1-1
TGTGCCATCAAAGCGGGAGGCTCCTACAATGAGCAGTTCTTC	CAIKAGGSYNEQFF	TRBV10-3	-	TRBD2	TRBJ2-1
TGTGCCAGCAGTTTATCGTTTGGCAATCAGCCCCAGCATTTT	CASSLSFGNQPQHF	TRBV27	-	-	TRBJ1-5
TGTGCCAGCTCACGCCTCTCGGAGAACACTGAAGCTTTCTTT	CASSRLSENTEAFF	TRBV18	-	-	TRBJ1-1
TGTGCCAGCAGTCCAAACAGGGGCACTAATGAAAAACTGTTTTTT	CASSPNRGTNEKLFF	TRBV2	-	TRBD1	TRBJ1-4
TGTGCCACCGAGGGGGCACAGGGCCACACTGAAGCTTTCTTT	CATEGAQGHTEAFF	TRBV6-6	-	TRBD1	TRBJ1-1
TGTGCCAGTAGTATAGCTGATACGCAGTATTTT	CASSIADTQYF	TRBV19	-	-	TRBJ2-3
TGTGCCAGCAGCCCCCAGGGAGAGAACTATGGCTACACCTTC	CASSPQGENYGYTF	TRBV7-8	few	-	TRBJ1-2
TGCAGCGTGGATACAGGGCTCGGTCAGCAGTACTTC	CSVDTGLGQQYF	TRBV29-1	-	-	TRBJ2-7
TGTGCCAGCAGTCGTCCGAGGCGGGGGGCCACAGATACGCAGTATTTT	CASSRPRRGATDTQYF	TRBV2	-	TRBD2	TRBJ2-3
TGCGCCAGCAGTGAGTCGGGGGTCCCCTCCTACGAGCAGTACTTC	CASSESGVPSYEQYF	TRBV10-1	-	-	TRBJ2-7
TGCGCCAGCAGCACCTCCGACTCACCCCTCCACTTT	CASSTSDSPLHF	TRBV4-1	few	-	TRBJ1-6
TGCGCCAGCAGCCAAGTTAGAAAGGCGGATAGCAATCAGCCCCAGCATTTT	CASSQVRKADSNQPQHF	TRBV4-1	-	-	TRBJ1-5
TGTGCCAGCAGTGTGGAGCGACAGGAGAATGGCTACACCTTC	CASSVERQENGYTF	TRBV2	few	-	TRBJ1-2
TGTGCCTGGAGGCGGGAGTTGGGCTATGGCTACACCTTC	CAWRRELGYGYTF	TRBV30	-	-	TRBJ1-2
TGCGCCAGCAGCCAGTTCGAAGGACAGGGGTTGAAAAATGAGCAGTTCTTC	CASSQFEGQGLKNEQFF	TRBV4-1	-	TRBD1	TRBJ2-1
TGTGCCAGCAGCGCACCAACTAGAATTGGCGGGGAGCTGTTTTTT	CASSAPTRIGGELFF	TRBV9	-	-	TRBJ2-2
TGTGCCGGGAGGTCCCATAGGGGTGAAAAACTGTTTTTT	CAGRSHRGEKLFF	TRBV6-1	-	-	TRBJ1-4
TGTGCCAGCAGCTCCCAAGAGACCCAGTACTTC	CASSSQETQYF	TRBV5-5	-	-	TRBJ2-5
TGTGCCAGCAGCCACGGACAGGGTGAGGTTCAGCCCCAGCATTTT	CASSHGQGEVQPQHF	TRBV28	-	TRBD1	TRBJ1-5
TGTGCCAGCAGCGTCGGAAGAAACGGGGAGCTGTTTTTT	CASSVGRNGELFF	TRBV9	-	-	TRBJ2-2
TGTGCCAGCCTACCGGCTATAAATAGCAATCAGCCCCAGCATTTT	CASLPAINSNQPQHF	TRBV6-5	-	-	TRBJ1-5
TGTGCCAGCTCACCACTGCAGGGGGGCGATAATGGCTACACCTTC	CASSPLQGGDNGYTF	TRBV18	once	TRBD1	TRBJ1-2
TGTGCCAGCAGCAGCCGACAGGGCGCCCTGACCTACAATGAGCAGTTCTTC	CASSSRQGALTYNEQFF	TRBV7-9	-	TRBD1	TRBJ2-1
TGTGCCAGCAGCTTAGATGGCAATCAGCCCCAGCATTTT	CASSLDGNQPQHF	TRBV7-8	once	-	TRBJ1-5
TGTGCCAGCAGCTCAACAGGGGCAGGCAATGAGCAGTTCTTC	CASSSTGAGNEQFF	TRBV9	-	TRBD1	TRBJ2-1
TGTGCCAGCAGTCGGACTAGCGGGGTTTACACAGATACGCAGTATTTT	CASSRTSGVYTDTQYF	TRBV27	-	TRBD2	TRBJ2-3
TGTGCCAGCAGTGAATCAGGGGGATACACCATATATTTT	CASSESGGYTIYF	TRBV25-1	-	TRBD1	TRBJ1-3
TGTGCCAGCAGCAGACGGATAGGGGGTCCCACAGATACGCAGTATTTT	CASSRRIGGPTDTQYF	TRBV11-2	-	-	TRBJ2-3
TGTGCCAGCTCATCCCGGGAACCTACTGCGCAACCTAACTATGGCTACACCTTC	CASSSREPTAQPNYGYTF	TRBV18	few	-	TRBJ1-2